Listed here are 5 T cell receptor beta chains from one sample, sequenced in a study of long-term antiretroviral therapy in people with HIV. Run at survey level, the immunoSEQ assay was version v3.0. TCRdb's table, derived via immunoSEQ multiplex PCR, lists solely in-frame clones and lacks some. The data show roughly 30,000 clones, around 85% seen once. Sequences were derived from unsorted PBMCs, sampled 4.7 to 5 years after starting antiretroviral therapy. The receptors derive from a man in his forties with HIV.

This chain connects TRBV28 to TRBJ1-2; tentatively, D is TRBD1 (6 bases). The V end lost 5 bases, the J end lost 7 bases, and 17 bases lay between the germline ends. The CDR3 has 14 amino acids. Germline-derived CDR1 and CDR2 are MDHEN and SYDVKM. The CDR3 loop is CASSPSGARGGYTF. The CDR3 DNA sequence: TGTGCCAGCAGTCCCTCGGGGGCCCGGGGTGGCTACACCTTC.

The chain joins TRBV10-2 to TRBJ2-5; 7 positions agree with TRBD1. V gave up 4 bases and J gave up 4 bases; unmatched junction bases: 3. CDR3 length: 13 amino acids. The germline CDR1 and CDR2 sequences are WSHSY and SAAADI. CDR3 in amino acids: CASSAQGVETQYF. DNA of the CDR3: TGCGCCAGCAGTGCCCAGGGGGTAGAGACCCAGTACTTC.

The sample holds one count of this clone. This chain links TRBV5-5 with TRBJ1-1, with D perhaps matching TRBD1 (5 bases). The CDR3 is made up of 12 amino acids. With 4 bases removed from V and 7 bases from J, the gap between germline ends came to 11 bases. Germline CDR1 is SGHKS and CDR2 is YYEKEE (reference sequence). The CDR3 spells CASSPSRGEAFF. The CDR3 DNA is TGTGCCAGCAGCCCCTCAAGGGGTGAAGCTTTCTTT.

The rearrangement joins TRBV27 to TRBJ2-7, with a tentative D call TRBD1 (6 bases). The CDR3 length is 14 residues. The germline V and J ends were trimmed by 8 bases and 6 bases, with 20 bases remaining between them. CDR1 is MNHEY and CDR2 is SMNVEV in the germline V gene (reference sequence). This CDR3 is CASSPQTEGGEQYF. CDR3 DNA sequence: TGTGCCAGCTCACCCCAAACCGAAGGGGGCGAGCAGTACTTC.

This clone was found once. This chain connects TRBV10-1 to TRBJ2-2; 10 nucleotides match TRBD2. V trimming: 2 bases; J trimming: 2 bases; junction bases outside the gene matches: 5. This CDR3 is built from 17 residues. CDR1 and CDR2 from the germline V gene are WNHNN and SYGVQD (reference sequence). DNA of the CDR3: TGCGCCAGCAGTGAGGGTTTACTAGCGGGAAACACCGGGGAGCTGTTTTTT. Encoded protein: CASSEGLLAGNTGELFF.